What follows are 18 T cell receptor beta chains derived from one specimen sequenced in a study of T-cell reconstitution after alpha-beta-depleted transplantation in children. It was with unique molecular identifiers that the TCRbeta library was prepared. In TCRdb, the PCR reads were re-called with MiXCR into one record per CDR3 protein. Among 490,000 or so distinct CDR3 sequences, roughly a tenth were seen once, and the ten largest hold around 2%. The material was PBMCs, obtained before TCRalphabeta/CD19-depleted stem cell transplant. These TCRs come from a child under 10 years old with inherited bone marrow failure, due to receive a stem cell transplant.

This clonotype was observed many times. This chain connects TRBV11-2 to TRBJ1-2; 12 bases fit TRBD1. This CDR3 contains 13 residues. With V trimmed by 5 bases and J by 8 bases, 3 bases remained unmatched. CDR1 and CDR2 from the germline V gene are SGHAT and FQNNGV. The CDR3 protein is CASSAGQGAGYTF. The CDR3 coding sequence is TGTGCCAGCAGCGCGGGACAGGGGGCAGGCTACACCTTC.

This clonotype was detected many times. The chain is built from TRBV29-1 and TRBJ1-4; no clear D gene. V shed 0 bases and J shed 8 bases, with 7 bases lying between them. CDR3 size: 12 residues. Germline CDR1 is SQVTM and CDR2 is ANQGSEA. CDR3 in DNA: TGCAGCGTTGAAGAACAGCCCGAAAAACTGTTTTTT. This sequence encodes CSVEEQPEKLFF.

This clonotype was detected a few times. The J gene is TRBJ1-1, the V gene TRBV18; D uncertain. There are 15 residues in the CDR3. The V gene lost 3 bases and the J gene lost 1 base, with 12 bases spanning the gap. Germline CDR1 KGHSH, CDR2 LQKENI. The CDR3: CASSPPGPPNTEAFF. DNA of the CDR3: TGTGCCAGCTCACCGCCAGGACCGCCGAACACTGAAGCTTTCTTT.

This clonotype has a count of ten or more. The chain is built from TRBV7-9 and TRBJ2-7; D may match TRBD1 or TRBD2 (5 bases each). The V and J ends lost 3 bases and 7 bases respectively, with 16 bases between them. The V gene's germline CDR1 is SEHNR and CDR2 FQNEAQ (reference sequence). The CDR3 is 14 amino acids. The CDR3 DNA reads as TGTGCCAGCAGCTTTCCCGGGACCTCGGGGGAGCAGTACTTC. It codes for CASSFPGTSGEQYF.

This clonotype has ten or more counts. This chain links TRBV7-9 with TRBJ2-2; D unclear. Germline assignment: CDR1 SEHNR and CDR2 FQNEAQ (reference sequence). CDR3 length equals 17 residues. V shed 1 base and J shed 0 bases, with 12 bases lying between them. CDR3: CASSLVIKATNTGELFF. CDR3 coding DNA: TGTGCCAGCAGCTTAGTGATCAAGGCGACGAACACCGGGGAGCTGTTTTTT. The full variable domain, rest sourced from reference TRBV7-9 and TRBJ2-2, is DTGVSQNPRHKITKRGQNVTFRCDPISEHNRLYWYRQTLGQGPEFLTYFQNEAQLEKSRLLSDRFSAERPKGSFSTLEIQRTEQGDSAMYLCASSLVIKATNTGELFFGEGSRLTVL.

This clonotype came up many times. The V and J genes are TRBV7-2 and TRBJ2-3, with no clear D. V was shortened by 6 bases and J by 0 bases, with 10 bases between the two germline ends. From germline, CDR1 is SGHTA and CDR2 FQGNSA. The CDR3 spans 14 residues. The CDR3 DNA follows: TGTGCCAGCAGTTTCTCTGGTAGCACAGATACGCAGTATTTT. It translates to CASSFSGSTDTQYF.

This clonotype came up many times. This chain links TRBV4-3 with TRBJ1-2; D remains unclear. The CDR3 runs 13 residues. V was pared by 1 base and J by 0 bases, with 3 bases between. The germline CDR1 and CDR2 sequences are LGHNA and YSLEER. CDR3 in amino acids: CASSQVANYGYTF. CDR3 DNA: TGCGCCAGCAGCCAAGTCGCTAACTATGGCTACACCTTC.

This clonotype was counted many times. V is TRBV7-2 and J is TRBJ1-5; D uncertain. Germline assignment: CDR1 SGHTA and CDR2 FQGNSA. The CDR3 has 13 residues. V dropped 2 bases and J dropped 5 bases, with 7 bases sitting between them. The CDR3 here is CASSLIFDQPQHF. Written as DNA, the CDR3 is TGTGCCAGCAGCTTAATTTTTGATCAGCCCCAGCATTTT.

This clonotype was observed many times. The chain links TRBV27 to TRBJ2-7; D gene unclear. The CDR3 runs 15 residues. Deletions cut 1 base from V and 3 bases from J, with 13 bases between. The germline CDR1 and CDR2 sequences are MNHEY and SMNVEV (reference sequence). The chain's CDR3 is CASSLYARPHYEQYF. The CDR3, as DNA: TGTGCCAGCAGTTTATACGCAAGACCCCACTACGAGCAGTACTTC.

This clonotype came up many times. CDR3 DNA: TGCGCCAGCAGCCCGGATGCCTCAAGACTCTATGGCTACACCTTC. This translates into CASSPDASRLYGYTF. The chain combines TRBV4-1 with TRBJ1-2; D gene uncertain. Germline V gene data show CDR1 as MGHRA and CDR2 as YSYEKL. V was clipped by 4 bases and J by 4 bases, with 16 bases between them. The CDR3 loop spans 15 amino acids.

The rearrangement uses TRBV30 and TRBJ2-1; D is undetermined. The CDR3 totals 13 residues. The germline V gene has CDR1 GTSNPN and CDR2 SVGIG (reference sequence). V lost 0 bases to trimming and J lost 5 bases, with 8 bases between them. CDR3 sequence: CAWSVVDDNEQFF. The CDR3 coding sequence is TGTGCCTGGAGTGTAGTGGATGACAATGAGCAGTTCTTC.

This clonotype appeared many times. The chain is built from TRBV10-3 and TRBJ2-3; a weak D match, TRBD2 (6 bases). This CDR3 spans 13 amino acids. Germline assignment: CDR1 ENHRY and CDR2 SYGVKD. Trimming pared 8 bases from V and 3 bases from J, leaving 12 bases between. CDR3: CAIGGTWTDTQYF. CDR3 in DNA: TGTGCCATCGGAGGGACCTGGACAGATACGCAGTATTTT.

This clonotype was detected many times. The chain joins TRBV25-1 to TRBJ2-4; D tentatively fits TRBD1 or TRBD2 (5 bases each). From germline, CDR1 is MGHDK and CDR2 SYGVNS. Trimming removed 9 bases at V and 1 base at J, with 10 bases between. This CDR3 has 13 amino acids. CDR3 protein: CASEGSAKNIQYF. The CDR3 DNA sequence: TGTGCCAGTGAGGGGTCGGCCAAAAACATTCAGTACTTC. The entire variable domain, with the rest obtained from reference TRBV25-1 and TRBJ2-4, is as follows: EADIYQTPRYLVIGTGKKITLECSQTMGHDKMYWYQQDPGMELHLIHYSYGVNSTEKGDLSSESTVSRIRTEHFPLTLESARPSHTSQYLCASEGSAKNIQYFGAGTRLSVL.

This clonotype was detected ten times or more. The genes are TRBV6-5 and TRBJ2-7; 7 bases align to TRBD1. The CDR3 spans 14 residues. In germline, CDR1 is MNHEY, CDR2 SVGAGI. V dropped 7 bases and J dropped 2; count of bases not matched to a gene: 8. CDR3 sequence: CASTRGQEAYEQYF. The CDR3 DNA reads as TGTGCCAGCACTAGAGGACAGGAAGCCTACGAGCAGTACTTC.

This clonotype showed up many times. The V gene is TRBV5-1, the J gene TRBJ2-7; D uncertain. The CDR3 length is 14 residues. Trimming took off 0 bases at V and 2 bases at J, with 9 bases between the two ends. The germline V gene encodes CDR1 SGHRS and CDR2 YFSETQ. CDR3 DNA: TGCGCCAGCAGCTTGGGATCTACTACCTACGAGCAGTACTTC. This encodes CASSLGSTTYEQYF.

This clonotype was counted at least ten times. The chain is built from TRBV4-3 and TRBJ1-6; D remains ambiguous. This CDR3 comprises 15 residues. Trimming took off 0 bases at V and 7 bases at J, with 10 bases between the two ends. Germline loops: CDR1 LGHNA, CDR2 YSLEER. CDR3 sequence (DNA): TGCGCCAGCAGCCAAGAAGGCAGGTCAAATTCACCCCTCCACTTT. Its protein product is CASSQEGRSNSPLHF.

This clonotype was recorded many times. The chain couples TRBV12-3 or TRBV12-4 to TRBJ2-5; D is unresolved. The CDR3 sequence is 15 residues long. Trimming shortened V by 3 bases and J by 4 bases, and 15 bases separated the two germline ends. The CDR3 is CASSFGPRAAETQYF. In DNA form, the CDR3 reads TGTGCCAGCAGTTTTGGTCCCCGCGCAGCAGAGACCCAGTACTTC.

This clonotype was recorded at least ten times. The CDR3 is CASSETVGSNTGELFF. DNA for the CDR3: TGTGCCAGCAGCGAAACCGTCGGGTCGAACACCGGGGAGCTGTTTTTT. V and J are TRBV3-1 and TRBJ2-2; D is ambiguous. This CDR3 region has 16 residues. V was trimmed by 5 bases and J by 0 bases, leaving 13 bases between them. Germline V lookup: CDR1 LGHDT, CDR2 YNNKEL (reference sequence).